The T cell receptor beta chain described here comes from a study of blood T cell repertoires in COVID-19. With V trimmed by 5 bases and J by 0 bases, 3 bases remained unmatched. Germline V gene data show CDR1 as SSHAT and CDR2 as FNYEAQ (reference sequence). The CDR3 covers 15 residues. Measured with immunoSEQ multiplex PCR; TCRdb has only the in-frame clones, and not every one. The top ten clones hold around 0.5% of a sample with some 200,000 clones, 90% of them seen once. This clonotype was obtained from a man in his fifties with acute or convalescent COVID-19. The rearrangement links TRBV7-7 to TRBJ2-1; the match to TRBD2 covers 8 bases. The sample consisted of peripheral blood. CDR3 region: CASSLSGSSYNEQFF. As DNA, the CDR3 is TGTGCCAGCAGCCTCAGCGGGAGCTCCTACAATGAGCAGTTCTTC.